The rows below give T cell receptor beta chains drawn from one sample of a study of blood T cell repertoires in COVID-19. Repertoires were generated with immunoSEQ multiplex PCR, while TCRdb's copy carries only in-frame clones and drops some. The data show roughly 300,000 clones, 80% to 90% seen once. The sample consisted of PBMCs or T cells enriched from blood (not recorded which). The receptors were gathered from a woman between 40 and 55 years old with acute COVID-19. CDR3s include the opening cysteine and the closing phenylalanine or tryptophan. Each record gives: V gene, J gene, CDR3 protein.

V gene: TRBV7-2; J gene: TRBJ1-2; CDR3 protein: CASSLKWDYYGYTF
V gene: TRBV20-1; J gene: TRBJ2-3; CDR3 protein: CSASSTGWGTDTQYF
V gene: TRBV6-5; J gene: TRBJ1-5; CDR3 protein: CASKWDRQFQQPQHF
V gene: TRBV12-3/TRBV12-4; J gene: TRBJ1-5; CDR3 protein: CASSDRLDQPQHF
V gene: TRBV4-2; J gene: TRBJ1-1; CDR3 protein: CASSQDGQGAVAFF
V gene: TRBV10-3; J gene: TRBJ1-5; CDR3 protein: CAGGGPGNQPQHF
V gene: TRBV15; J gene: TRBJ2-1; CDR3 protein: CATSRDPLGSTYNEQFF
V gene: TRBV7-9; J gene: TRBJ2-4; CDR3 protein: CASSLVGTGLAKNIQYF
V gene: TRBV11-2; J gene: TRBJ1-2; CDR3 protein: CASSLDLGAGGYTF
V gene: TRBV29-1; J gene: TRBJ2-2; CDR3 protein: CSVVEGAHTGELFF
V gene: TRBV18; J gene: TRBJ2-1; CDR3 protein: CASSPQRAGDESKFF
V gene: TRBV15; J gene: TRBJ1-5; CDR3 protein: CATSRDRGTGGLGNQPQHF
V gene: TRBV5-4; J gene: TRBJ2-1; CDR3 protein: CASSKGLAGDEQFF
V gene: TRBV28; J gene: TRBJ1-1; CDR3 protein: CASSLPRTGRTEAFF
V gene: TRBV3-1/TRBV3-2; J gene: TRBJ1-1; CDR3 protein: CASSRLTGNMNTEAFF
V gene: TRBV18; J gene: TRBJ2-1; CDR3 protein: CASSPDIRDRPISSYNEQFF
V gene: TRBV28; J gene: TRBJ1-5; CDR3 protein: CASSLARDTHSGTQHF
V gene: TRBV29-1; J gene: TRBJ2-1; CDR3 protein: CSVERSRGYNEQFF
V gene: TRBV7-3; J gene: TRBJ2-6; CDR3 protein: CASSLKRGEANVLTF
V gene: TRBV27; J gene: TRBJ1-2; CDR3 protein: CASSLSDDGGPYGYTF
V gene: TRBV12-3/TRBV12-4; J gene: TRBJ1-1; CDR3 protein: CASSLTGNTEAFF
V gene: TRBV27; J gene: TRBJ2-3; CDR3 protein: CASSSIAGRITDTQYF
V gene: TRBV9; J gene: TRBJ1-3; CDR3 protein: CASSTTPQGAGNTIYF
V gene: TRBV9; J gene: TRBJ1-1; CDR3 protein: CASSGETGAEAFF
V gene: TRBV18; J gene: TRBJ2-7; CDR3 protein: CASSPGTGVYEQYF